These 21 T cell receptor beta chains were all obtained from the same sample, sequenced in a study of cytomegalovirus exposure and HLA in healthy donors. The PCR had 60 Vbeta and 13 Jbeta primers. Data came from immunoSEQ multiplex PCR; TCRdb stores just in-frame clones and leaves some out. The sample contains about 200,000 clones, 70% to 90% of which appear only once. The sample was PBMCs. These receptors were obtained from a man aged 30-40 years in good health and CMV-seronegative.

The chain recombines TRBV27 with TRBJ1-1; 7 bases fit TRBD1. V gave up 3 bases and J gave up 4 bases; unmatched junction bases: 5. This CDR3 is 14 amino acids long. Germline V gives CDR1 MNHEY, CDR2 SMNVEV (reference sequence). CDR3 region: CASSFPDRPTEAFF. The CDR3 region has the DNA TGTGCCAGCAGTTTCCCGGACAGGCCCACTGAAGCTTTCTTT.

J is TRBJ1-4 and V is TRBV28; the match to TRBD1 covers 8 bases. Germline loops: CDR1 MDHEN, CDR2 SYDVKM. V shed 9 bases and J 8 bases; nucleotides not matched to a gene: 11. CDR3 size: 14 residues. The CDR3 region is CASSATGAEEKLFF. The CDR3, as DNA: TGTGCCAGTTCCGCGACAGGGGCGGAGGAAAAACTGTTTTTT.

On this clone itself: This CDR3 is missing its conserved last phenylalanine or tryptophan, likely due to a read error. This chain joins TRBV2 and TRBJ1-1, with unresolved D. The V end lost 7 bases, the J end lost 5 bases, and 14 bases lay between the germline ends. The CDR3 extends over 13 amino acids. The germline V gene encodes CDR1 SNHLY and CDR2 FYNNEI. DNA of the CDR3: TGTGCCAGCAACGAACGGGGAGAGACTGAAGCTTTCCTT. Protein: CASNERGETEAFL.

The CDR3 region is CASSLAGGKDGYTF. The CDR3 bases are TGTGCCAGCAGCTTGGCCGGGGGGAAAGACGGCTACACCTTC. The V gene is TRBV5-6, the J gene TRBJ1-2; possible D gene TRBD1, 5 bases. The CDR3 length is 14 residues. The V and J ends lost 0 bases and 8 bases respectively, with 14 bases between them. Germline CDR1 reads SGHDT; CDR2 reads YYEEEE.

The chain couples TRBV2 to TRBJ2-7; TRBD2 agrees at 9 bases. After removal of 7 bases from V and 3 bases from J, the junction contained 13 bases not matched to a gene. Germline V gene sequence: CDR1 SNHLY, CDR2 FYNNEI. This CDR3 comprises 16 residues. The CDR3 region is CASTSLAGGARYEQYF. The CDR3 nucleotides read TGTGCCAGCACCTCCTTGGCGGGGGGGGCCCGCTACGAGCAGTACTTC.

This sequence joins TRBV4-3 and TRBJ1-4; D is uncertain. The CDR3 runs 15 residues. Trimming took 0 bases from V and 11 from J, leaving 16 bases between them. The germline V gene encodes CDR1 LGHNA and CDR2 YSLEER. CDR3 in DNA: TGCGCCAGCAGCCAAGAGACGGGAGGCCGCAGGAAACTGTTTTTT. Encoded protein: CASSQETGGRRKLFF.

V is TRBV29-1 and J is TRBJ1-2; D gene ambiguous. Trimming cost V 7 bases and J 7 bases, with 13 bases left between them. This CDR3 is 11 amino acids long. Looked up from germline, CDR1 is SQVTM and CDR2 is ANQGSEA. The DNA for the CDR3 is TGCAGCGCAACAGCACTGGGTGGCTACACCTTC. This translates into CSATALGGYTF.

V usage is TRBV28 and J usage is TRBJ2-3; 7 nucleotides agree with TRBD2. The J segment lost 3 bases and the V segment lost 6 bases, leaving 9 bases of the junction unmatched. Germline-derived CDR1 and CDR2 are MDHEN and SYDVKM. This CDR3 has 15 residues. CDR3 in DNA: TGTGCCAGCAGGTTTTGGGGGGAGGGTACAGATACGCAGTATTTT. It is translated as CASRFWGEGTDTQYF.

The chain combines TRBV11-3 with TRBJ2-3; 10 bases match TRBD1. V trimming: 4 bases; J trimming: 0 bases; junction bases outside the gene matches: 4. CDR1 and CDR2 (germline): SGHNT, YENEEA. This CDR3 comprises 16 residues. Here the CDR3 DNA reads TGTGCCAGCAGCTCAGGACAGGGGGGAAGCACAGATACGCAGTATTTT. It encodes CASSSGQGGSTDTQYF.

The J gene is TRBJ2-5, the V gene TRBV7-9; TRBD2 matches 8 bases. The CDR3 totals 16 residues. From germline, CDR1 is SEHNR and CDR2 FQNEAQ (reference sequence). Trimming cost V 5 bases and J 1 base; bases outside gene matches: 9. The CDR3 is CASSAGRVGGQETQYF. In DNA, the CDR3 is TGTGCCAGCAGCGCCGGGAGGGTCGGGGGCCAAGAGACCCAGTACTTC.

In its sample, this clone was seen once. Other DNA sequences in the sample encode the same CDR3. CDR3 DNA: TGCGCCAGCAGCCTATTAACGGGAGACTATGGCTACACCTTC. Translation: CASSLLTGDYGYTF. V gene TRBV5-1 combines with J gene TRBJ1-2, with D hard to call. The CDR3 covers 14 residues. Between the trimmed V and J ends, which lost 4 bases and 3 bases, there was a span of 13 bases. The germline gives CDR1 SGHRS, CDR2 YFSETQ.

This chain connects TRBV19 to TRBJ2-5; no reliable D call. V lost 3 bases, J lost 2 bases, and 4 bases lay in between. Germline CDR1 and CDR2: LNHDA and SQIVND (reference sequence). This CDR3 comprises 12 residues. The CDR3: CASSIRQETQYF. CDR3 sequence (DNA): TGTGCCAGTAGTATCCGGCAAGAGACCCAGTACTTC.

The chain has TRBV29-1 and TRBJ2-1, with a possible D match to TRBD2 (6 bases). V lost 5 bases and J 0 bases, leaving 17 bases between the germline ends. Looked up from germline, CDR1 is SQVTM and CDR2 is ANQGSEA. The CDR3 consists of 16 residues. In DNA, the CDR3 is TGCAGCGTTTGGGGGGTTCAATCCGGCTCCTACAATGAGCAGTTCTTC. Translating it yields CSVWGVQSGSYNEQFF.

The CDR3 loop reads CASSYLKLDRARATFF. CDR3 DNA sequence: TGTGCCAGCAGTTACCTCAAACTCGACAGGGCTCGCGCAACTTTCTTT. The gene calls are TRBV6-6 and TRBJ1-1; 7 bases map to TRBD1. Germline-derived CDR1 and CDR2 are MNHNY and SVGAGI (reference sequence). This CDR3 comprises 16 residues. Losses at the gene ends were 2 bases for V and 12 bases for J; bases not matched to a gene: 18.

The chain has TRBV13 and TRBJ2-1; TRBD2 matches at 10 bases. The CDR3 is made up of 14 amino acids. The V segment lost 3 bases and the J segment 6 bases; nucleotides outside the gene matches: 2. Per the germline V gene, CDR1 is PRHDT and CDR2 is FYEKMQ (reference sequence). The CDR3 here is CASSFRTSGNEQFF. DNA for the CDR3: TGTGCCAGCAGCTTCCGGACTAGCGGCAATGAGCAGTTCTTC.

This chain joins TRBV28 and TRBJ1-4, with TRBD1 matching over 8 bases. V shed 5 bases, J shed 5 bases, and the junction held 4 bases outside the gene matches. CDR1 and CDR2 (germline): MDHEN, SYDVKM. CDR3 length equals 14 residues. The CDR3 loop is CASSLDRANEKLFF. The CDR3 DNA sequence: TGTGCCAGCAGTCTGGACAGGGCGAATGAAAAACTGTTTTTT.

This CDR3 is CATSRDRDILPWGYTF. The CDR3 region has the DNA TGTGCCACCAGCAGAGACCGGGACATTTTGCCCTGGGGCTACACCTTC. This chain joins TRBV15 and TRBJ1-2, with D maybe TRBD1 (6 bases). The CDR3 length is 16 residues. Trimming took 0 bases from V and 8 from J, leaving 19 bases between them. Germline loops: CDR1 LNHNV, CDR2 YYDKDF (reference sequence).

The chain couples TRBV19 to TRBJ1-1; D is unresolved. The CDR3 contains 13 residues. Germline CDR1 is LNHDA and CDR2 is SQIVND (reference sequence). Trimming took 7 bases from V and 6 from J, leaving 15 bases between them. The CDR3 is CASTTQEVSEAFF. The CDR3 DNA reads TGTGCCAGTACAACTCAAGAAGTCTCTGAAGCTTTCTTT.

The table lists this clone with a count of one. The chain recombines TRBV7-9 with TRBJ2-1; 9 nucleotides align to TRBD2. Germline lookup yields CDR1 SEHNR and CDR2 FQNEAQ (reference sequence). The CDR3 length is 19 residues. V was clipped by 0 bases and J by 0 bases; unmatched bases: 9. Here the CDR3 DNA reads TGTGCCAGCAGCTTAGCACCCTACCAGCGGGGGGACTCCTACAATGAGCAGTTCTTC. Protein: CASSLAPYQRGDSYNEQFF.

This CDR3 reads CATSRDTGRGTEAFF. Written as DNA, the CDR3 is TGTGCCACCAGCAGAGATACAGGTCGGGGGACTGAAGCTTTCTTT. The rearrangement joins TRBV15 to TRBJ1-1; maybe TRBD1 (5 bases). V lost 0 bases and J 5 bases, leaving 13 bases between the germline ends. Germline CDR1 is LNHNV and CDR2 is YYDKDF (reference sequence). The CDR3 runs to 15 residues.

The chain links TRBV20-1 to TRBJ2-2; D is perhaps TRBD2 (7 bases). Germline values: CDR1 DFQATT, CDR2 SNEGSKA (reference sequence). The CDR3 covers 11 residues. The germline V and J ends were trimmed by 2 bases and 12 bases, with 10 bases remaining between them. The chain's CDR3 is CSARLGGQLFF. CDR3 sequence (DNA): TGCAGTGCTAGATTGGGGGGGCAGCTGTTTTTT.